This passage covers 21 T cell receptor beta chains from one sample sequenced in a study of shared clonotypes between healthy human individuals. Assay: immunoSEQ multiplex PCR; the TCRdb copy retains only in-frame clones and omits some. The sample has fewer than 650,000 clones; over 60% are singletons. Sequencing was done on a sample of PBMCs. These receptors were taken from a woman in her thirties or forties in good health. Some clones in this sample may be carry-over from other donors' samples.

V is TRBV7-3 and J is TRBJ2-5; D may be TRBD2 (5 bases). V lost 8 bases and J 0 bases, leaving 10 bases between the germline ends. The germline V gene encodes CDR1 SGHTA and CDR2 FQGTGA. The CDR3 contains 13 residues. As DNA, the CDR3 is TGTGCCAGCGGGCCGGGGAACCAAGAGACCCAGTACTTC. This codes for CASGPGNQETQYF. Variable domain in full (rest from reference TRBV7-3 and TRBJ2-5): GAGVSQTPSNKVTEKGKYVELRCDPISGHTALYWYRQSLGQGPEFLIYFQGTGAADDSGLPNDRFFAVRPEGSVSTLKIQRTERGDSAVYLCASGPGNQETQYFGPGTRLLVL.

This clone was seen just once. The chain couples TRBV30 to TRBJ1-1, with D unresolved. Germline CDR1 is GTSNPN and CDR2 is SVGIG (reference sequence). The CDR3 consists of 14 residues. Trimming left V 5 bases short and J 4 bases short, with 17 bases between. Here the CDR3 reads CAWDVGVVSTEAFF. The CDR3 bases are TGTGCCTGGGACGTGGGAGTTGTGAGCACTGAAGCTTTCTTT.

The chain uses TRBV2 and TRBJ2-7; weak D call: TRBD2 (5 bases). V was pared by 9 bases and J by 0 bases, with 15 bases between. Germline assignment: CDR1 SNHLY and CDR2 FYNNEI. CDR3 length: 14 amino acids. CDR3 region: CARLHLSDSYEQYF. CDR3 DNA sequence: TGTGCCAGACTTCACCTTAGCGACTCCTACGAGCAGTACTTC.

This clone was found a few times. The chain combines TRBV5-1 with TRBJ1-1; the match to TRBD1 covers 7 bases. This CDR3 comprises 14 residues. Looked up from germline, CDR1 is SGHRS and CDR2 is YFSETQ. V lost 4 bases and J lost 1; bases outside the gene matches: 4. CDR3 in DNA: TGCGCCAGCAGCACCGGGACAGCGAACACTGAAGCTTTCTTT. Its translation is CASSTGTANTEAFF.

This clone was seen a handful of times. The CDR3 DNA sequence: TGTGCCAGCAGGGTGGGTGGGTCTAGCGGAGCCAGTGCTGGGCAGTTCTTC. Translated: CASRVGGSSGASAGQFF. The rearrangement links TRBV27 to TRBJ2-1; 7 bases line up with TRBD2. V dropped 6 bases and J dropped 12; count of bases not matched to a gene: 23. Germline lookup yields CDR1 MNHEY and CDR2 SMNVEV (reference sequence). The CDR3 loop spans 17 amino acids.

This chain links TRBV27 with TRBJ2-7; D may be TRBD1 (6 bases). The V gene lost 7 bases and the J gene lost 3 bases, with 19 bases spanning the gap. This CDR3 has 15 residues. CDR1 and CDR2 (germline): MNHEY, SMNVEV (reference sequence). In DNA, the CDR3 is TGTGCCAGCAAACAGGGAACGAGGGGAAGCTACGAGCAGTACTTC. Its protein is CASKQGTRGSYEQYF.

This rearrangement joins TRBV10-3 to TRBJ1-2, with D tentatively TRBD1 (5 bases). In germline, CDR1 is ENHRY, CDR2 SYGVKD. Trimming removed 7 bases from V and 3 bases from J, with 9 bases in between. This CDR3 comprises 12 residues. The CDR3 loop reads CAITDSYYGYTF. The CDR3 region has the DNA TGTGCCATCACAGACAGTTACTATGGCTACACCTTC.

Details on this clone: A much larger clone differs from this one at a single base, so this may be a read error. The V gene is TRBV11-1, the J gene TRBJ2-7, with D unresolved. This CDR3 is 15 amino acids long. Germline lookup yields CDR1 SGHAT and CDR2 FQDESV (reference sequence). For the CDR3, the DNA is TGTGCCAGCAGCCCCCGCGACATGGGTGCCTACGAGCGGTACTTC. It yields the protein CASSPRDMGAYERYF.

The rearrangement uses TRBV6-1 and TRBJ2-7; possibly TRBD2 for D (6 bases). Trimming shortened V by 2 bases and J by 4 bases, and 12 bases separated the two germline ends. CDR1 MNHNS and CDR2 SASEGT come from the germline V gene. The length of the CDR3 is 14 residues. CDR3 in DNA: TGTGCCAGCAGTGAACTCTACGGAGGGTACGAGCAGTACTTC. It encodes CASSELYGGYEQYF.

This chain links TRBV5-1 with TRBJ2-7; tentative D call: TRBD1 (6 bases). The CDR3 extends over 16 amino acids. The germline CDR1 and CDR2 sequences are SGHRS and YFSETQ. Trimming pared 0 bases from V and 0 bases from J, leaving 13 bases between. The CDR3 DNA is TGCGCCAGCAGCTTGGCCCTACAGGGCTCCTCCTACGAGCAGTACTTC. Its protein product is CASSLALQGSSYEQYF.

The chain combines TRBV6-5 with TRBJ2-5, with D unclear. CDR3 length equals 13 residues. The germline V gene has CDR1 MNHEY and CDR2 SVGAGI. Between the trimmed V and J ends, which lost 3 bases and 5 bases, there was a span of 10 bases. CDR3 DNA sequence: TGTGCCAGCAGTTATCAAGGGCGGGAGACCCAGTACTTC. Translating gives CASSYQGRETQYF.

This chain's CDR3 is CASSLGQIQRLMSQYF. The CDR3 nucleotides read TGTGCCAGCAGTTTAGGCCAGATACAGAGGCTAATGTCCCAGTACTTC. V is TRBV28 and J is TRBJ2-5; no definite D call. Germline V gene lookup returns CDR1 MDHEN and CDR2 SYDVKM. V was clipped by 2 bases and J by 9 bases, with 22 bases between them. The CDR3 spans 16 residues.

The rearrangement links TRBV6-1 to TRBJ1-1, with D hard to call. The CDR3 runs 13 residues. Per the germline V gene, CDR1 is MNHNS and CDR2 is SASEGT. V shed 6 bases and J shed 4 bases, with 12 bases lying between them. The CDR3 DNA reads TGTGCCAGCAGACCGGGAAGCGGCACTGAAGCTTTCTTT. Its translation: CASRPGSGTEAFF.

J is TRBJ1-1 and V is TRBV29-1, with D possibly being TRBD1 (6 bases). The CDR3 extends over 13 amino acids. Germline V gives CDR1 SQVTM, CDR2 ANQGSEA. The germline V and J ends were trimmed by 5 bases and 0 bases, with 10 bases remaining between them. The CDR3 sequence is CSVYGQMNTEAFF. The CDR3 DNA is TGCAGCGTTTACGGACAGATGAACACTGAAGCTTTCTTT.

The chain joins TRBV5-8 to TRBJ2-7, with 9 bases that match TRBD2. There are 12 residues in the CDR3. CDR1 and CDR2 (germline): SGHTS, YDEGEE. CDR3 sequence reads: CASSLRLAGIKV. CDR3 in DNA: TGTGCCAGCAGCTTGAGGCTAGCGGGAATTAAGGTC.

V gene TRBV11-2 combines with J gene TRBJ2-1, with a possible D match to TRBD1 (6 bases). Trimming left V 3 bases short and J 5 bases short, with 11 bases between. Germline V gene lookup returns CDR1 SGHAT and CDR2 FQNNGV. The CDR3 consists of 14 residues. CDR3 sequence: CASSFQGRDNEQFF. The CDR3 nucleotides read TGTGCCAGCAGCTTTCAGGGGCGAGACAATGAGCAGTTCTTC.

V usage is TRBV28 and J usage is TRBJ2-7, with 10 bases aligning to TRBD2. Trimming at V came to 6 bases and at J to 6 bases, leaving 11 bases not matched to a gene. Germline loops: CDR1 MDHEN, CDR2 SYDVKM. The CDR3 has 15 residues. Here the CDR3 DNA reads TGTGCCAGCAGAACTCTAGCGGGAGCACTTCTCGAGCAGTACTTC. This translates into CASRTLAGALLEQYF.

As to this clone: The sample has other DNA sequences that encode this CDR3 too. V and J are TRBV5-1 and TRBJ2-5; D is uncertain. Germline-derived CDR1 and CDR2 are SGHRS and YFSETQ. The V end was cut by 0 bases, the J end by 1 base, with 7 bases between. CDR3 length equals 14 residues. In DNA form, the CDR3 reads TGCGCCAGCAGCTTGGGACCTAGCCAAGAGACCCAGTACTTC. Translation gives CASSLGPSQETQYF.

This clone was seen a single time. This chain joins TRBV28 and TRBJ2-1; TRBD2 is a possible D gene (6 bases). V lost 3 bases to trimming and J lost 12 bases, with 12 bases between them. The V gene's germline CDR1 is MDHEN and CDR2 SYDVKM. The CDR3 runs 12 residues. Here the CDR3 reads CASSFWPGGQFF. The CDR3, as DNA: TGTGCCAGCAGTTTCTGGCCCGGGGGGCAGTTCTTC.

The chain employs TRBV19 and TRBJ2-5, with TRBD2 as a possible D gene (7 bases). Germline loops: CDR1 LNHDA, CDR2 SQIVND (reference sequence). V was clipped by 5 bases and J by 5 bases, with 15 bases between them. CDR3 length: 14 residues. The CDR3 loop reads CASSPRGARETQYF. In DNA, the CDR3 is TGTGCCAGTAGTCCCCGGGGGGCCAGGGAGACCCAGTACTTC.

This sequence joins TRBV5-1 and TRBJ1-1, with a possible D match to TRBD1 (5 bases). Between the trimmed V and J ends, which lost 4 bases and 2 bases, there was a span of 12 bases. CDR1 and CDR2 from the germline V gene are SGHRS and YFSETQ. The CDR3 runs to 14 residues. The chain's CDR3 is CASSPQDTNTEAFF. CDR3 DNA sequence: TGCGCCAGCAGCCCCCAGGACACAAACACTGAAGCTTTCTTT.